This T cell receptor (beta chain) was identified in a study of CD8+ T cells in alopecia areata (dated by TCRdb to the late 2010s). In the study overall: Treated patients were enrolled in an open-label pilot trial of oral tofacitinib at 5 to 10 mg twice daily for moderate-to-severe alopecia areata. Patients received tofacitinib for 6 to 18 months and were then followed off drug for 6 months to check for delayed response and recurrence. In both human patients and the C3H/HeJ mouse model, the study applied high-throughput TCRbeta sequencing to look at T cell clonal expansion in alopecia areata. On the human side, TCRbeta sequencing was run on scalp tissue and on sorted CD4+ and CD8+ peripheral blood T cells from healthy controls and from alopecia areata patients with either patchy or totalis/universalis disease. Patients on tofacitinib were biopsied at baseline and after 4 and 24 weeks of treatment, and several of the patients also had a later scalp biopsy. Scalp clonality was compared among normal scalp (n=4), patchy alopecia areata scalp (n=8), and alopecia totalis/universalis scalp (n=8). RNA was extracted with the PAXgene miRNA kit for fixed scalp, the miRNeasy kit for PBMCs, and the RNeasy kit for mouse skin. Amplification of TCRbeta CDR3 regions was done by immunoSEQ multiplex PCR using 35 Vbeta forward primers and 13 Jbeta reverse primers.

Taken with the paper, the label for time point translates to: baseline before oral tofacitinib. From alopecia areata patients, peripheral blood was collected along with lesional scalp punch biopsies. PBMCs were isolated by density centrifugation and stained for CD3, CD4 and CD8, and CD4+ and CD8+ T cells were sorted on a FACSAria. In this sample, this clone turned up once. Its antigen has not been determined. No per-base quality is available; no much larger clone lies one base away. The protocol used for the library was the immunoSEQ multiplex PCR assay. RNA was extracted from all samples and reverse transcribed into cDNA as template for TCR sequencing. First-strand cDNA was synthesized with SuperScript III using a 2:1 mix of oligo-dT and random hexamers. A synthetic immune receptor repertoire was used to gauge amplification bias, and whatever bias remained was removed computationally. The authors' pipeline ran thus. After raw reads were preprocessed to remove errors, the CDR3 was defined following IMGT conventions as running from the conserved cysteine to phenylalanine. Clonality was computed as 1 minus the Shannon entropy, with the entropy normalized by log2 of the number of productive unique TCRs. CD4 or CD8 identity of scalp clones was inferred by cross-referencing scalp TCRbeta sequences with sorted blood CD4 and CD8 repertoires. TCRdb re-hosts the immuneACCESS table, in-frame sequences only. Its copies lack some clones; in the studies checked, an unresolved V gene accounts for under half of them, and the cause for the rest is not known. D and trimming come from the DNA, and the V and J calls and clone size come from that table. The sample table holds 150,000 or so clones, of which around 87% were seen once. The top ten clonotypes cover approximately 16% of the sample.

What the research found in general, with its limitations: Compared with normal scalp, lesional scalp, particularly in alopecia totalis/universalis, had higher clonality and more expanded CD8+ clones, which suggests antigenic drive. Unlike mouse skin, which is dominated by gammadelta T cells, normal human skin has resident alphabeta T cells that are also sequenced, and this complicates analysis of the scalp TCR repertoire. TCR sequences shared between patients were less clear than in mice, possibly partly because of HLA diversity in the patient population.

From the germline V gene (reference sequence), CDR1 is MNHEY and CDR2 is SMNVEV. V is shortened by 2 bases, J by 4 bases, and the region joining them spans 11 bases. From the cysteine up to the phenylalanine, the CDR3 has a length of 14 residues. CDR3 DNA is the only sequence kept; it has 42 bases, read in frame from the first base. The origin of this receptor is a human donor with alopecia areata. The chain is made from TRBV27 and TRBJ2-5; TRBD2 is perhaps the D gene, given 6 matching bases. This specimen was CD8+ T cells sorted from blood, taken at week 0. The DNA is as follows: TGTGCCAGCAGTTTAGCGGGATGGGTAGAGACCCAGTACTTC. This encodes CASSLAGWVETQYF.